This T cell receptor (beta chain) is drawn from a study of T cells in Graves' hyperthyroidism and ophthalmopathy. The overall study: The authors collected peripheral blood at initial diagnosis, before any treatment.

From more than 9.5 ml of fresh peripheral blood, PBMCs were isolated. A few counts support this clonotype. J lost 2 bases, V lost 1 base, and 5 bases had no gene match. Germline values: CDR1 DFQATT, CDR2 SNEGSKA (reference sequence). The CDR3 spans 15 residues. RNA transcripts gave rise to amplified TCR beta CDR3 regions. Initially, a first-round RT-PCR of the TCR CDR3 employed the HTBI primer set. TCRdb re-derived calls from the multiplex PCR reads in MiXCR, one entry per CDR3 protein. Found here are a few hundred thousand distinct CDR3 sequences, roughly 16% of them singletons; the top ten hold approximately 30%.

The chain recombines TRBV20-1 with TRBJ2-7; 10 bases line up with TRBD2. Sequences were obtained from blood. This clonotype originated in a woman in her 30s with Graves' ophthalmopathy. DNA of the CDR3: TGCAGTGCTAGAGTTGTAGCGGGAGGACCCTACGAGCAGTACTTC. The encoded protein is CSARVVAGGPYEQYF.